These 17 T cell receptor beta chains share one sample of origin, sequenced in a study of CD8+ T cells in alopecia areata. Treatment defined: oral pan-JAK inhibitor, 5-10 mg twice daily. Extracted RNA was reverse transcribed, and the resulting cDNA served as sequencing template. The method was immunoSEQ multiplex PCR; TCRdb's version includes in-frame clones alone and lacks a portion of them. The sample records approximately 160,000 clones, less than 70% being singletons. Source: CD4+ T cells sorted from blood, taken at week 24, from a patient treated with tofacitinib. The receptor source for this set is a human donor with alopecia areata.

This clone occurred a few times. J is TRBJ1-1 and V is TRBV6-6; D gene uncertain. This CDR3 spans 13 amino acids. V lost 6 bases and J lost 11, with 19 bases in between. Germline-derived CDR1 and CDR2 are MNHNY and SVGAGI (reference sequence). The CDR3 DNA reads as TGTGCCAGCAGGGTAGAGTCTTGGGTAGCGGCTTTCTTT. This encodes CASRVESWVAAFF.

The table lists this clone with a few counts. The J gene is TRBJ1-1, the V gene TRBV5-6, with 8 positions matching TRBD1. The V gene end was trimmed by 0 bases and the J gene end by 3 bases; junction bases not matched to a gene: 4. CDR3 length: 15 amino acids. From germline, CDR1 is SGHDT and CDR2 YYEEEE. CDR3 protein: CASSLGTGRYTEAFF. CDR3 sequence (DNA): TGTGCCAGCAGCTTGGGGACAGGGAGGTACACTGAAGCTTTCTTT.

V usage is TRBV7-3 and J usage is TRBJ2-1; 11 positions agree with TRBD1. There are 16 residues in the CDR3. Germline lookup yields CDR1 SGHTA and CDR2 FQGTGA. Trimming took 5 bases from V and 7 from J; bases not matched to a gene: 10. CDR3 amino acids: CASSPPPGQGGNEQFF. The CDR3 DNA reads as TGTGCCAGCAGCCCTCCACCGGGACAGGGGGGGAATGAGCAGTTCTTC.

The V gene is TRBV29-1, the J gene TRBJ1-1; D remains unclear. The V end lost 4 bases, the J end lost 7 bases, and 7 bases lay between the germline ends. The CDR3 runs 10 residues. In germline, CDR1 is SQVTM, CDR2 ANQGSEA. This chain's CDR3 is CSVAGSEAFF. CDR3 DNA sequence: TGCAGCGTTGCGGGCAGTGAAGCTTTCTTT.

The chain recombines TRBV4-1 with TRBJ2-3; 8 bases are a match to TRBD1. Germline CDR1 is MGHRA and CDR2 is YSYEKL. The CDR3 has 15 residues. The V gene end was trimmed by 4 bases and the J gene end by 6 bases; junction bases not matched to a gene: 9. The CDR3: CASSPPGGRADTQYF. The CDR3 bases are TGCGCCAGCAGCCCTCCAGGGGGCAGGGCTGATACGCAGTATTTT.

The chain combines TRBV25-1 with TRBJ2-2, with a tentative D call TRBD1 (5 bases). This CDR3 contains 14 residues. Trimming removed 8 bases at V and 0 bases at J, with 10 bases between. Germline CDR1 reads MGHDK; CDR2 reads SYGVNS. In nucleotides, the CDR3 is TGTGCCAGCGGACGACAGACGAACACCGGGGAGCTGTTTTTT. It specifies CASGRQTNTGELFF.

To note about this clone: At one end, the junction sequence differs from germline, possibly due to a read error. V gene TRBV10-2 combines with J gene TRBJ2-5; the D is unclear. Germline lookup yields CDR1 WSHSY and CDR2 SAAADI. CDR3 length: 13 amino acids. This CDR3 is CASSYSVRETQYF. The DNA for the CDR3 is TGTGCCAGCAGTTACTCTGTAAGGGAGACCCAGTACTTC.

The V gene is TRBV29-1, the J gene TRBJ1-2; D call uncertain. The germline V and J ends were trimmed by 3 bases and 4 bases, with 9 bases remaining between them. This CDR3 is built from 12 residues. CDR1 is SQVTM and CDR2 is ANQGSEA in the germline V gene. CDR3 bases: TGCAGCGTTGATGGTACGGCCTATGGCTACACCTTC. The encoded protein is CSVDGTAYGYTF.

This chain joins TRBV30 and TRBJ2-3; the D is unclear. The V end lost 4 bases, the J end lost 4 bases, and 12 bases lay between the germline ends. The CDR3 runs 13 residues. Germline V gives CDR1 GTSNPN, CDR2 SVGIG (reference sequence). The CDR3 here is CAWNRLDPDTQYF. Written as DNA, the CDR3 is TGTGCCTGGAACCGACTCGACCCAGATACGCAGTATTTT.

This clone was seen just once. The chain links TRBV30 to TRBJ1-6; the D is unclear. Germline CDR1 and CDR2: GTSNPN and SVGIG (reference sequence). V lost 3 bases, J lost 9 bases, and 15 bases lay in between. This CDR3 contains 14 residues. The CDR3 DNA reads as TGTGCCTGGAGAGAAGATGGTGAGGGTTCACCCCTCCACTTT. Amino acid sequence: CAWREDGEGSPLHF.

The gene calls are TRBV30 and TRBJ1-5, with 7 bases that match TRBD1. The germline V gene has CDR1 GTSNPN and CDR2 SVGIG (reference sequence). The CDR3 extends over 13 amino acids. Germline trimming cut 1 base from V and 8 bases from J; bases unmatched to any gene: 5. The CDR3 nucleotides read TGTGCCTGGAGTGGACAGGGTAGCGAGCCCCAGCATTTT. Its protein product is CAWSGQGSEPQHF.

The gene calls are TRBV4-2 and TRBJ1-2; D is possibly TRBD1 (6 bases). Germline-derived CDR1 and CDR2 are LGHNA and YNFKEQ. This CDR3 has 15 amino acids. Trimming stripped 0 bases from V and 4 bases from J, with 12 bases between. The CDR3 is CASSQDGTSTYGYTF. The CDR3 DNA is TGTGCCAGCAGCCAAGATGGGACAAGTACCTATGGCTACACCTTC.

The chain links TRBV4-1 to TRBJ1-5; no definite D call. The length of the CDR3 is 17 residues. The germline V gene encodes CDR1 MGHRA and CDR2 YSYEKL. The V end was cut by 0 bases, the J end by 8 bases, with 20 bases between. The CDR3 DNA follows: TGCGCCAGCAGCCAAGATCCTTCGTTCGTGGGGATAAAGCCCCAGCATTTT. Translation gives CASSQDPSFVGIKPQHF.

The chain is built from TRBV30 and TRBJ2-2, with TRBD1 as a possible D gene (6 bases). CDR3 size: 15 residues. CDR1 is GTSNPN and CDR2 is SVGIG in the germline V gene (reference sequence). V was shortened by 2 bases and J by 3 bases, with 13 bases between the two germline ends. DNA for the CDR3: TGTGCCTGGAGTAGGGGGAGAGTTGACACCGGGGAGCTGTTTTTT. This encodes CAWSRGRVDTGELFF.

The chain couples TRBV4-1 to TRBJ2-5; 8 bases fit TRBD1. Per the germline V gene, CDR1 is MGHRA and CDR2 is YSYEKL. CDR3 length: 14 residues. The junction had 3 bases not matched to a gene; V was cut back by 3 bases and J by 3 bases. CDR3 protein: CASSQVDREETQYF. Here the CDR3 DNA reads TGCGCCAGCAGCCAGGTGGACAGGGAAGAGACCCAGTACTTC.

V gene TRBV14 combines with J gene TRBJ2-6, with 8 bases matching TRBD1. Losses at the gene ends were 2 bases for V and 2 bases for J; bases not matched to a gene: 5. CDR1 is SGHDN, CDR2 FVKESK, per germline. The length of the CDR3 is 17 residues. CDR3 nucleotide sequence: TGTGCCAGCAGCCAACGCCCGGACAGGGCTGGGGCCAACGTCCTGACTTTC. Amino acid sequence: CASSQRPDRAGANVLTF.

This clone was detected a few times. At one end, the junction sequence differs from germline, possibly due to a read error. The CDR3, as DNA: TGTGCCACCAGTCTTGTGGGAGGGAATTCACCCCTCCACTTT. Its translation is CATSLVGGNSPLHF. This chain links TRBV6-6 with TRBJ1-6, with D hard to call. Germline V gives CDR1 MNHNY, CDR2 SVGAGI (reference sequence). The CDR3 contains 14 residues.